The TCR beta chain described here comes from a study of immune heterogeneity within non-small cell lung tumors. At the level of the study: The tumor set comprised a few squamous cell carcinomas and 10 non-squamous carcinomas (plus 1 not otherwise specified).

As concerns this clonotype: This likely comes from a read error, as the CDR3 has no conserved phenylalanine or tryptophan at its end.

A first 10-cycle multiplex round used 32 V-gene and 13 J-gene primers on TCR beta CDR3. TCRdb analysed the multiplex PCR reads with MiXCR anew, one entry per CDR3 protein. This sample has under 20,000 distinct CDR3 sequences, with around 28% found just once. Template material for each sample was 550 to 650 ng of bulk tumor genomic DNA. Biopsy collection occurred during surgery, with several far-apart biopsies per primary tumor. Patients with untreated, newly diagnosed non-small cell lung cancer underwent curative surgery. Trimming shortened V by 4 bases and J by 5 bases, and 6 bases separated the two germline ends. The CDR3 length is 12 residues. The germline V gene has CDR1 ENHRY and CDR2 SYGVKD.

The J gene is TRBJ2-1, the V gene TRBV10-3; D might be TRBD1 or TRBD2, each matching 5 bases. Sequenced material: lung tumor tissue. The origin of this receptor is a man in his forties with non-small cell lung cancer. Written as DNA, the CDR3 is TGTGCCATCAGTGGGGACCACAATGAGCAGTTCTTA. This encodes CAISGDHNEQFL.